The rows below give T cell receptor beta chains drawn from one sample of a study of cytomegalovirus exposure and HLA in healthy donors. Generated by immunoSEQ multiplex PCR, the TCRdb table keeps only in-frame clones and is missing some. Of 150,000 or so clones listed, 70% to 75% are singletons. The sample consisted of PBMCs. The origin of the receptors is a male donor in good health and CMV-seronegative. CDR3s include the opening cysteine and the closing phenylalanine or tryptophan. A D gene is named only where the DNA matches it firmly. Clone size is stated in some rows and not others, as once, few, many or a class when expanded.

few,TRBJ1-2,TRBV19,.,CASSSTTDINYGYTF,TGTGCCAGTTCCTCCACGACAGATATTAACTATGGCTACACCTTC
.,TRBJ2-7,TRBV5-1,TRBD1,CASSLGTGPYEQYF,TGCGCCAGCAGCTTGGGGACAGGCCCCTACGAGCAGTACTTC
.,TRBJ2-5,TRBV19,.,CASSPGRGLAGETQYF,TGTGCCAGTAGCCCCGGACGAGGACTCGCGGGGGAGACCCAGTACTTC
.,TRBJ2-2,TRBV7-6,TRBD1,CASSLTGGMRDTGELFF,TGTGCCAGCAGCTTGACAGGGGGTATGAGGGACACCGGGGAGCTGTTTTTT
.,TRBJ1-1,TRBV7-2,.,CASSLGAGNTEAFF,TGTGCCAGCAGCTTAGGGGCAGGGAACACTGAAGCTTTCTTT
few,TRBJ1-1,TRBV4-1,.,CASSQPAGNTEAFF,TGCGCCAGCAGCCAGCCCGCAGGGAACACTGAAGCTTTCTTT
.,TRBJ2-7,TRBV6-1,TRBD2,CASRGGAGAGEQYF,TGTGCCAGCAGGGGTGGGGCGGGAGCCGGAGAGCAGTACTTC
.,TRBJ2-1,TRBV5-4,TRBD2,CASSLLAGGYNEQFF,TGTGCCAGCAGCTTACTAGCGGGGGGATACAATGAGCAGTTCTTC
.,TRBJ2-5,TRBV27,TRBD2,CASGLRGSWQETQYF,TGTGCCAGCGGTTTACGCGGGAGTTGGCAAGAGACCCAGTACTTC
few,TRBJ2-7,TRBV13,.,CASTLGGNYEQYF,TGTGCCAGCACCCTCGGCGGCAACTACGAGCAGTACTTC
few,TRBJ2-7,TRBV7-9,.,CSSSSILGSGAYEQYF,TGTTCCAGCAGCTCCATCCTAGGTAGCGGAGCCTACGAGCAGTACTTC
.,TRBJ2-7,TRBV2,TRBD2,CASSENGRSYEQYF,TGTGCCAGCAGTGAAAACGGGAGGTCCTACGAGCAGTACTTC
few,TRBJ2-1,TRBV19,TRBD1,CASRGQGNNNEQFF,TGTGCCAGTAGGGGACAGGGAAATAACAATGAGCAGTTCTTC
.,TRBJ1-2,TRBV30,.,CAWREGVSLANYGYTF,TGTGCCTGGAGAGAAGGGGTATCGTTAGCTAACTATGGCTACACCTTC
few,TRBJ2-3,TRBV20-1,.,CSAGEVVQYF,TGCAGTGCCGGGGAAGTGGTGCAGTATTTT
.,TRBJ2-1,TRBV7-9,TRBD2,CSTGPSGYNEQFF,TGTTCCACTGGCCCTAGCGGGTACAATGAGCAGTTCTTC
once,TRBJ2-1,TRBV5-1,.,CASSYNNEQFF,TGCGCCAGCAGCTATAACAATGAGCAGTTCTTC
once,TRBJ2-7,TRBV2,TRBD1,CASSELGTGGSYEQYF,TGTGCCAGCAGTGAATTGGGGACAGGGGGCTCCTACGAGCAGTACTTC